This note documents a single T cell receptor (beta chain) sequence. This sample was included in a study of blood T cell repertoires in COVID-19. Study in general: Donors in the United States, Italy and Spain gave samples during acute or convalescent COVID-19.

This CDR3 is built from 16 residues. Trimming cost V 2 bases and J 2 bases; bases outside gene matches: 7. Per the germline V gene, CDR1 is SGHRS and CDR2 is YFSETQ. Here immunoSEQ multiplex PCR was the method, and the copy in TCRdb shows in-frame clones only, minus some. The sample contains almost 55,000 clones, 85% to 90% of which appear only once. The clonotype was recovered from a human donor in a cohort sampled during active COVID-19. This chain joins TRBV5-1 and TRBJ2-3; TRBD2 matches at 8 bases. Material: peripheral blood. The CDR3 sequence: CASSFGAGGPTDTQYF. The CDR3 region has the DNA TGCGCCAGCAGCTTTGGCGCGGGAGGCCCCACAGATACGCAGTATTTT.